This TCR beta chain was captured by sequencing in a study of CD8 T cells in Susac syndrome. For this clonotype: Its antigen remains unknown.

TCR beta was sequenced from blood CD8+ and CD4+ T cells. TEMRA cells were FACS-enriched and CD8+ and CD4+ T cells negatively isolated. Regarding the study as a whole: By the study's own acknowledgment, its TCR sequencing and HLA analysis included relatively few individuals.

The junction had 8 bases not matched to a gene; V was cut back by 5 bases and J by 1 base. The CDR3 length is 16 residues. Germline V CDR1 and CDR2: LNHDA, SQIVND (reference sequence). With random hexamers, reverse transcription was performed on about 0.5 to 1 ug of RNA. By means of immunoSEQ multiplex PCR, TCR beta CDR3 spanning 54 Vbeta and 13 Jbeta underwent amplification. MiXCR, applied by TCRdb to the immunoSEQ multiplex PCR reads, yields one record per CDR3 protein. The profile shows 130,000 to 150,000 distinct CDR3 sequences, approximately 94% of them singletons. This chain joins TRBV19 and TRBJ1-1, with 9 bases lining up with TRBD1. This TCR was sampled from a human donor in good health. Sequenced input: CD4+ T cells from PBMCs. The chain's CDR3 is CASSPHPGQGNTEAFF. In DNA form, the CDR3 reads TGTGCCAGTAGTCCACACCCGGGACAGGGGAACACTGAAGCTTTCTTT. Filled out from reference TRBV19 and TRBJ1-1, the complete variable domain reads DGGITQSPKYLFRKEGQNVTLSCEQNLNHDAMYWYRQDPGQGLRLIYYSQIVNDFQKGDIAEGYSVSREKKESFPLTVTSAQKNPTAFYLCASSPHPGQGNTEAFFGQGTRLTVV.